This TCR beta chain derives from a study of CD8+ T cells in alopecia areata. Turning to the study itself: Skin-grafted approximately 6-10-week-old female C3H/HeJ mice received tissue from roughly 6-13-month-old C3H/HeJ donors with spontaneous alopecia. Findings and limits, study-wide: Greater clonality was observed in lesional scalp samples, especially alopecia totalis/universalis, versus normal scalp. Unlike in mice, where it was clearer, TCR sharing across patients was less clear, possibly HLA-related.

Sorting of pooled cutaneous lymph node cells used CD4, CD8alpha, NKG2D, NKG2ACE and other markers. About this clone itself: The antigen is undetermined. Gene names and germline match the mouse. The read finishes 4 residues shy of the CDR3 end, and the germline J gene is used to complete it.

The sequencing template was cDNA reverse transcribed from extracted RNA. The table came from immunoSEQ multiplex PCR; TCRdb's copy has only in-frame clones and leaves some out. The sample is made up of more than 250,000 clones, none counted only once. V lost 0 bases to trimming and J lost 5 bases, with 9 bases between them. The CDR3 covers 14 residues. Germline V gives CDR1 NNHNN, CDR2 SYGAGS (reference sequence). This rearrangement joins TRBV13-2 to TRBJ2-1; a weak D match, TRBD2 (5 bases). The source of this sequence is a C3H/HeJ mouse with alopecia areata. The strain bears MHC haplotype H2-k. Material for sequencing was CD4+ T cells sorted from a lymph node. The CDR3 sequence: CASGDAGRDAEQFF. CDR3 DNA (partial): TGTGCCAGCGGTGATGCTGGGAGGGATGCT.